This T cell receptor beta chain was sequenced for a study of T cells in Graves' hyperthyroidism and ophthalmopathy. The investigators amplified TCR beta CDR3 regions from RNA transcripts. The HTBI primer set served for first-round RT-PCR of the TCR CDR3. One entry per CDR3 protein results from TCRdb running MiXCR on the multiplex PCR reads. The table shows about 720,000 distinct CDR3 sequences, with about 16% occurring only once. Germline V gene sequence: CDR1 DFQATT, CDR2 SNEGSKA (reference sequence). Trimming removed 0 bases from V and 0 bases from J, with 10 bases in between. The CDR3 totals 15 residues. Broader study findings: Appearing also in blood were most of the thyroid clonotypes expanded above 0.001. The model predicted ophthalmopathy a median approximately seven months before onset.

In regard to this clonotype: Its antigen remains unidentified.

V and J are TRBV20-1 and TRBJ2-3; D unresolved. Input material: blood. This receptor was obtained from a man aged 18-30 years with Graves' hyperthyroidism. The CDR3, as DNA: TGCAGTGCTAGAGATTCGGTAGTAAGCACAGATACGCAGTATTTT. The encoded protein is CSARDSVVSTDTQYF.